The 9 T cell receptor beta chains in this list originate from one sample, sequenced in a study of shared clonotypes between healthy human individuals. CD8 cells regarded as naive lacked CD45RO, were positively chosen for CCR7, and omitted terminally differentiated effector memory CD45RA+ cells. Profiled with immunoSEQ multiplex PCR; TCRdb holds only in-frame clones, not every one. The top ten hold roughly 1.7% of the sample, which has around 2,000,000 clones, roughly 91% seen once. Sequencing was performed on naive CD8+ T cells from PBMCs. These receptors were obtained from a young man in good health. Some clones in this sample may be carry-over from other donors' samples.

The V and J genes are TRBV4-1 and TRBJ1-1, with 10 positions matching TRBD1. CDR1 MGHRA and CDR2 YSYEKL come from the germline V gene. V trimming: 4 bases; J trimming: 1 base; junction bases outside the gene matches: 15. The CDR3 totals 19 residues. CDR3 nucleotide sequence: TGCGCCAGCAGCCCCCGCTTCGGGGGACAGGGGTTTGGGAACACTGAAGCTTTCTTT. Protein sequence: CASSPRFGGQGFGNTEAFF.

The CDR3 DNA sequence: TGTGCCAGCAGCGTAGGTTTCAGATCCTATGGCTACACCTTC. This codes for CASSVGFRSYGYTF. The V and J genes are TRBV9 and TRBJ1-2; D is undetermined. The CDR3 consists of 14 residues. V was pared by 0 bases and J by 4 bases, with 10 bases between. Germline V gene lookup returns CDR1 SGDLS and CDR2 YYNGEE.

The chain joins TRBV27 to TRBJ2-7, with TRBD2 matching 13 bases. Germline CDR1 reads MNHEY; CDR2 reads SMNVEV (reference sequence). Losses at the gene ends were 4 bases for V and 6 bases for J; bases not matched to a gene: 21. This CDR3 contains 20 residues. Here the CDR3 reads CASSSFGIRVRTSGSREQYF. The CDR3 nucleotides read TGTGCCAGCAGTTCGTTCGGTATAAGGGTTAGGACTAGCGGGAGCCGCGAGCAGTACTTC.

The chain carries TRBV9 and TRBJ1-2; no clear D. This CDR3 is built from 15 residues. Trimming removed 1 base at V and 7 bases at J, with 17 bases between. CDR1 and CDR2 (germline): SGDLS, YYNGEE. The DNA for the CDR3 is TGTGCCAGCAGCGTACCCTTCCTCGGGGATACTGGCTACACCTTC. It translates to CASSVPFLGDTGYTF.

V and J are TRBV13 and TRBJ2-5, with D unclear. Germline V gene data show CDR1 as PRHDT and CDR2 as FYEKMQ (reference sequence). Trimming took 1 base from V and 5 from J, leaving 14 bases between them. This CDR3 region has 15 residues. The CDR3 is CASSLAEHLPETQYF. The CDR3 DNA sequence: TGTGCCAGCAGCTTAGCGGAACACCTACCGGAGACCCAGTACTTC.

This chain uses TRBV7-9 with TRBJ2-7; maybe TRBD1 (5 bases). V lost 3 bases and J 6 bases, leaving 12 bases between the germline ends. The V gene's germline CDR1 is SEHNR and CDR2 FQNEAQ (reference sequence). This CDR3 contains 13 residues. CDR3 nucleotides: TGTGCCAGCAGCTTTGGGGCCCTTTCCGAGCAGTACTTC. The encoded protein is CASSFGALSEQYF.

The chain carries TRBV5-4 and TRBJ2-1, with D possibly matching TRBD2 (5 bases). Germline loops: CDR1 SGHNT, CDR2 YYREEE (reference sequence). This CDR3 is 15 amino acids long. V was cut by 0 bases and J by 5 bases, with 12 bases left in between. The CDR3 protein is CASSLGGSYHNEQFF. In DNA form, the CDR3 reads TGTGCCAGCAGCTTGGGAGGGAGCTATCACAATGAGCAGTTCTTC.

The chain recombines TRBV7-9 with TRBJ2-1; 8 bases fit TRBD2. V was pared by 3 bases and J by 0 bases, with 10 bases of the junction left unmatched. Germline values: CDR1 SEHNR, CDR2 FQNEAQ (reference sequence). This CDR3 spans 18 amino acids. The CDR3 protein is CASSFELYGTSSYNEQFF. CDR3 DNA: TGTGCCAGCAGCTTTGAACTTTATGGGACTAGCTCCTACAATGAGCAGTTCTTC.

The V gene is TRBV7-9, the J gene TRBJ1-4, with 7 bases that match TRBD1. This CDR3 spans 16 amino acids. Germline-derived CDR1 and CDR2 are SEHNR and FQNEAQ (reference sequence). V dropped 6 bases and J dropped 0; count of bases not matched to a gene: 7. The CDR3 loop reads CASRQGNYATNEKLFF. DNA for the CDR3: TGTGCCAGCAGACAGGGGAACTATGCAACTAATGAAAAACTGTTTTTT. The variable domain in full, with the rest retrieved from reference TRBV7-9 and TRBJ1-4, is DTGVSQNPRHKITKRGQNVTFRCDPISEHNRLYWYRQTLGQGPEFLTYFQNEAQLEKSRLLSDRFSAERPKGSFSTLEIQRTEQGDSAMYLCASRQGNYATNEKLFFGSGTQLSVL.